The clone carrying this T cell receptor (beta chain) was detected a few times. The sample originates from a study of T-cell memory formation after mild COVID-19. Study background: Across donors, TCR clusters were largely donor specific.

TCR alpha and TCR beta cDNA libraries carrying sample barcodes and UMIs were produced by 5'RACE using constant-segment primers. TCRdb re-called the 5' RACE reads with MiXCR, one entry per CDR3 protein. The sample includes some 350,000 distinct CDR3 sequences, 10% to 15% of them seen just once. This receptor was identified in a young man who had mild COVID-19 (a few samples of this study predate the infection). Cell type and time point are not known. Sample: PBMCs or a T cell subset sorted from them (not recorded which).

CDR3 region: CASSLVQGSGANVLTF. The CDR3 DNA is TGCGCCAGCAGCTTGGTTCAGGGCTCTGGGGCCAACGTCCTGACTTTC. The rearrangement links TRBV5-1 to TRBJ2-6; tentatively, D is TRBD1 (5 bases). The CDR3 is 16 residues long. V gave up 0 bases and J gave up 0 bases, with 7 bases separating them. Per germline, CDR1 SGHRS and CDR2 YFSETQ.